This is a list of T cell receptor beta chains from one sample in a study of shared clonotypes between healthy human individuals. Sequencing used immunoSEQ multiplex PCR; TCRdb keeps in-frame clones, though not all of them. Of over 850,000 clones listed, 78% are singletons. The sequenced sample consisted of memory CD4+ T cells from PBMCs. These receptors were obtained from a man aged 18-30 years in good health. Some clones in this sample may be carry-over from other donors' samples. CDR3s include the opening cysteine and the closing phenylalanine or tryptophan. A D gene is named only where the DNA matches it firmly. The size of a clone is reported for some rows only, either as once, few or many, or as a class for expanded clones.

once	.	TRBV6-1	TRBJ2-4	CASSQGQTVKNIQYF	TGTGCCAGCAGTCAAGGGCAGACAGTCAAAAACATTCAGTACTTC
.	TRBD1	TRBV15	TRBJ1-2	CATRKSGTGGVEGYTF	TGTGCCACCAGAAAGTCCGGGACAGGGGGTGTAGAAGGCTACACCTTC
.	TRBD1	TRBV2	TRBJ1-2	CASSEGRGRGYTF	TGTGCCAGCAGTGAGGGCAGGGGGCGAGGCTACACCTTC
.	.	TRBV6-1	TRBJ2-2	CASSEYYTGELFF	TGTGCCAGCAGTGAATATTACACCGGGGAGCTGTTTTTT
.	TRBD1	TRBV7-2	TRBJ2-1	CASKRFGQGGSEQFF	TGTGCCAGCAAGAGATTCGGACAGGGGGGGAGTGAGCAGTTCTTC
.	.	TRBV6-1	TRBJ2-1	CASSEARGASVENEQLF	TGTGCCAGCAGTGAAGCTAGGGGGGCCTCTGTCGAGAATGAGCAGCTCTTC
.	.	TRBV5-6	TRBJ1-5	CASSSGVSNQPQHF	TGTGCCAGCAGCTCCGGGGTTAGCAATCAGCCCCAGCATTTT
.	TRBD2	TRBV11-2	TRBJ2-5	CASSFFGSGNRLTQYF	TGTGCCAGCAGCTTTTTTGGTAGCGGGAACCGCCTGACCCAGTACTTC
.	.	TRBV6-1	TRBJ2-7	CASRLNRDPSYEQYF	TGTGCCAGCAGGCTCAACAGGGACCCCTCCTACGAGCAGTACTTC
.	TRBD2	TRBV11-3	TRBJ2-3	CASSLEAGAADTQYF	TGTGCCAGCAGCCTGGAGGCGGGAGCCGCAGATACGCAGTATTTT
.	.	TRBV5-1	TRBJ2-5	CASSFGGSGETQYF	TGCGCCAGCAGCTTTGGAGGGAGCGGAGAGACCCAGTACTTC
.	TRBD2	TRBV5-1	TRBJ2-1	CASRDALTSGSGRNEQFF	TGCGCCAGCAGGGATGCTCTTACTAGCGGGAGCGGGAGGAATGAGCAGTTCTTC
few	.	TRBV7-3	TRBJ2-1	CASRYSGNEQFF	TGTGCCAGCAGGTATAGCGGAAATGAGCAGTTCTTC
.	TRBD1	TRBV6-1	TRBJ1-5	CASSEYGTGGNQPQHF	TGTGCCAGCAGTGAATATGGGACAGGAGGCAATCAGCCCCAGCATTTT
few	.	TRBV14	TRBJ1-1	CASSQYLTNTEAFF	TGTGCCAGCAGCCAGTATCTCACGAACACTGAAGCTTTCTTT
.	.	TRBV28	TRBJ2-4	CASSPTGSLNIQYF	TGTGCCAGCAGCCCCACAGGTTCGTTAAACATTCAGTACTTC
.	.	TRBV28	TRBJ2-3	CASSPRAFSQYF	TGTGCCAGCAGTCCGAGGGCCTTTTCGCAGTATTTT
once	.	TRBV6-1	TRBJ1-2	CASSENPLYGYTF	TGTGCCAGCAGTGAGAATCCCCTCTATGGCTACACCTTC
once	TRBD2	TRBV6-5	TRBJ2-1	CASSYRGSGRENEQFF	TGTGCCAGCAGCTACCGGGGTAGCGGGAGGGAGAATGAGCAGTTCTTC
.	.	TRBV9	TRBJ1-2	CASSFEPGRGVEGYTF	TGTGCCAGCTCCTTCGAACCCGGTCGGGGGGTGGAGGGCTACACCTTC
.	.	TRBV5-6	TRBJ1-4	CASSPFKLSSNEKLFF	TGTGCCAGCAGCCCGTTTAAGCTGTCGTCTAATGAAAAACTGTTTTTT
few	.	TRBV5-3	TRBJ1-4	CARSLGEGKLFF	TGTGCCAGAAGCTTGGGAGAGGGAAAACTGTTTTTT
.	.	TRBV11-2	TRBJ2-7	CASSLGGTYEQYF	TGTGCCAGCAGCCTTGGGGGGACCTACGAGCAGTACTTC
.	.	TRBV18	TRBJ2-7	CASSPQARGGWEQYF	TGTGCCAGCTCACCTCAAGCGCGAGGGGGGTGGGAGCAGTACTTC
.	.	TRBV25-1	TRBJ2-1	CASSAISGSYNEQFF	TGTGCCAGCAGTGCCATCAGCGGGTCTTACAATGAGCAGTTCTTC
.	.	TRBV6-5	TRBJ1-3	CASSYRPNSGNTIYF	TGTGCCAGCAGTTACCGCCCAAACTCTGGAAACACCATATATTTT
many	TRBD2	TRBV6-6	TRBJ2-7	CASSLVGGSYEQYF	TGTGCCAGCAGTTTGGTCGGCGGGAGCTACGAGCAGTACTTC
.	.	TRBV7-9	TRBJ2-7	CASSLGSGAPYYEQYF	TGTGCCAGCAGCTTAGGTTCCGGAGCCCCCTACTACGAGCAGTACTTC
.	.	TRBV7-9	TRBJ1-1	CASSLVAAAAFF	TGTGCCAGCAGCTTAGTGGCGGCGGCAGCTTTCTTT
.	TRBD1	TRBV29-1	TRBJ1-2	CSVGGDRESGYTF	TGCAGCGTTGGGGGCGACAGGGAAAGTGGCTACACCTTC
.	TRBD1	TRBV7-9	TRBJ2-2	CASSERTGNTGELFF	TGTGCCAGCAGCGAACGGACAGGGAACACCGGGGAGCTGTTTTTT
.	.	TRBV5-1	TRBJ1-5	CASSLTGALNQPQHF	TGCGCCAGCAGCTTGACGGGTGCCCTCAATCAGCCCCAGCATTTT
.	TRBD2	TRBV6-1	TRBJ2-5	CASSGGPTSFPNQETQYF	TGTGCCAGCAGTGGGGGACCGACTAGCTTCCCAAACCAAGAGACCCAGTACTTC
.	.	TRBV29-1	TRBJ2-3	CSVDRAGQSTDTQYF	TGCAGCGTTGACCGTGCGGGACAAAGCACAGATACGCAGTATTTT
.	.	TRBV6-1	TRBJ1-5	CASRNRDGGRPQHF	TGTGCCAGCAGGAACCGGGACGGCGGTCGGCCCCAGCATTTT
.	TRBD2	TRBV30	TRBJ2-2	CAWSRTSGKIGELFF	TGTGCCTGGAGTCGGACTAGCGGGAAGATCGGGGAGCTGTTTTTT
.	.	TRBV9	TRBJ1-3	CASSVDGPMNSGNTIYF	TGTGCCAGCAGCGTAGACGGGCCGATGAACTCTGGAAACACCATATATTTT
.	.	TRBV5-4	TRBJ2-1	CASSQADSGKREQFF	TGCGCCAGCAGCCAGGCCGATTCAGGGAAGCGTGAGCAGTTCTTC
.	TRBD1	TRBV5-1	TRBJ2-2	CASTRAGGMNTGELFF	TGCGCCAGCACCCGGGCAGGGGGTATGAACACCGGGGAGCTGTTTTTT
.	.	TRBV6-6	TRBJ2-5	CASTPEAQETQYF	TGTGCCAGCACCCCGGAGGCCCAAGAGACCCAGTACTTC
few	TRBD2	TRBV2	TRBJ2-5	CASTDVGGETQYF	TGTGCCAGCACTGACGTGGGGGGGGAGACCCAGTACTTC
.	.	TRBV15	TRBJ1-5	CATSRGKDTKNQPQHF	TGTGCCACCAGCAGAGGGAAAGATACCAAAAATCAGCCCCAGCATTTT
few	TRBD1	TRBV6-6	TRBJ1-1	CASSYQGDDTEAFF	TGTGCCAGCAGTTACCAGGGGGATGACACTGAAGCTTTCTTT